This T cell receptor (beta chain) was retrieved from a study of CD8+CD57+ T cells in acquired aplastic anemia. Across the study: Across the sorted CD4+ and CD8+ cells, DNA amounts averaged around 3.2 ug.

This clonotype was recorded at least ten times. With 4 bases removed from V and 5 bases from J, the gap between germline ends came to 18 bases. Germline values: CDR1 MNHEY, CDR2 SVGAGI. The CDR3 consists of 15 residues. Investigators profiled TCR beta VDJ and CDR3 from genomic DNA template. TCRdb redid the calling of the reads with MiXCR, one entry per CDR3 protein. The data hold a few hundred thousand distinct CDR3 sequences, with 45% to 65% observed a single time. The sequenced patients had an expansion of CD8+CD57+ cells seen by flow cytometry. The chain links TRBV6-5 to TRBJ2-7, with a weak D call TRBD1 (7 bases). Sequenced sample: sorted CD4+, CD8+, or CD8+CD57+ T cells (not recorded which) from PBMCs. This receptor was identified in a human donor with aplastic anemia. This CDR3 is CASSSGAGGQHEQYF. CDR3 bases: TGTGCCAGCAGTTCGGGGGCAGGGGGTCAACACGAGCAGTACTTC.